The 16 T cell receptor beta chains below were found in one sample sequenced in a study of low-dose radiotherapy and immunotherapy resistance in tumors (dated by TCRdb to between 2021 and 2023). Sequencing relied on an Illumina HiSeq 2500. Superscript III and a set of TRAV- and TRBV-specific primers were used to synthesize first-strand cDNA, so that both TCRalpha and TCRbeta chains were covered. TCRs were amplified with Phusion for 15 to 25 PCR cycles using a constant-region primer together with the adapter attached to the V primers. TCRdb reprocessing: public reads trimmed at Q25 with fastp, clones called with MiXCR, in-frame beta chains kept. All rows with the same CDR3 protein become a single entry with the most common DNA and genes. The sample includes 100,000 or so distinct CDR3 sequences, with around 20% observed a single time. Of the sample, roughly 4.3% is held by the ten largest clones. In the paper's terms, the time point label means: after trial treatment. Explained via the paper, the treatment or condition label denotes: LDRT plus nivolumab, ipilimumab, low-dose cyclophosphamide and aspirin (RACIN trial).

Sequenced material: PBMCs, taken after low-dose radiotherapy plus immunotherapy. These TCRs come from a male donor with prostate cancer.

V gene TRBV11-1 combines with J gene TRBJ2-7; D remains unclear. Trimming cost V 4 bases and J 6 bases, with 16 bases left between them. The CDR3 contains 14 residues. Germline CDR1 and CDR2: SGHAT and FQDESV (reference sequence). The CDR3 nucleotides are TGTGCCAGCAGCTCGGCTGGGATCTGGGGCGAGCAGTACTTC. Translating it yields CASSSAGIWGEQYF. Complete variable domain (other parts from reference TRBV11-1 and TRBJ2-7): EAEVAQSPRYKITEKSQAVAFWCDPISGHATLYWYRQILGQGPELLVQFQDESVVDDSQLPKDRFSAERLKGVDSTLKIQPAELGDSAMYLCASSSAGIWGEQYFGPGTRLTVT.

The CDR3, as DNA: TGTGCCAGCGTGGGCCGGGACACGAACACCGGGGAGCAGTTCTTC. This translates into CASVGRDTNTGEQFF. The chain links TRBV19 to TRBJ2-1; possibly TRBD1 for D (6 bases). This CDR3 spans 15 amino acids. Germline CDR1 and CDR2: LNHDA and SQIVND (reference sequence). Trimming removed 9 bases from V and 10 bases from J, with 25 bases in between. The variable domain in full, with the rest retrieved from reference TRBV19 and TRBJ2-1, is DGGITQSPKYLFRKEGQNVTLSCEQNLNHDAMYWYRQDPGQGLRLIYYSQIVNDFQKGDIAEGYSVSREKKESFPLTVTSAQKNPTAFYLCASVGRDTNTGEQFFGPGTRLTVL.

Ten or more counts support this clonotype. This sequence joins TRBV10-3 and TRBJ1-2, with D tentatively TRBD1 (5 bases). The V gene lost 6 bases and the J gene lost 3 bases, with 14 bases spanning the gap. The CDR3 has 14 amino acids. Germline V gene data show CDR1 as ENHRY and CDR2 as SYGVKD. CDR3 amino acids: CAIRNEDTDYGYTF. The CDR3 DNA follows: TGTGCCATCAGGAATGAGGACACCGACTATGGCTACACCTTC.

There are many counts of this clonotype. The genes are TRBV12-3 or TRBV12-4 and TRBJ2-2, with 10 bases matching TRBD1. The CDR3 is made up of 16 amino acids. J was trimmed by 1 base and V by 7 bases; bases with no gene match: 6. CDR3 region: CASNHDRGRNTGELFF. The CDR3 region has the DNA TGTGCCAGCAATCATGACAGGGGGCGGAACACCGGGGAGCTGTTTTTT.

In regard to this clonotype: A far larger clone is only one base removed, so a read error is likely. CDR3 DNA sequence: TGTGTCAGCCGTGCAGTAATGAACACTGAAGCTTTCTTT. Its translation is CVSRAVMNTEAFF. The chain carries TRBV6-5 and TRBJ1-1; no clear D gene. Looked up from germline, CDR1 is MNHEY and CDR2 is SVGAGI. The CDR3 covers 13 residues.

This clonotype has a count of ten or more. The gene calls are TRBV3-1 and TRBJ1-2, with D perhaps TRBD1 (5 bases). Germline V gives CDR1 LGHDT, CDR2 YNNKEL (reference sequence). V gave up 1 base and J gave up 8 bases, with 14 bases separating them. CDR3 length equals 14 residues. The CDR3 nucleotides are TGTGCCAGCAGCCAAGGGGTACAGGCCAGGGGCTACACCTTC. This encodes CASSQGVQARGYTF.

This clonotype was recorded at least ten times. The chain recombines TRBV11-2 with TRBJ2-7; D may be TRBD1 (5 bases). V was pared by 6 bases and J by 3 bases, with 12 bases between. The CDR3 loop spans 13 amino acids. Germline V gives CDR1 SGHAT, CDR2 FQNNGV. The CDR3 DNA reads TGTGCCAGCAGGGGGCTAGGGGTCTACGAGCAGTACTTC. It encodes CASRGLGVYEQYF.

In this sample, this clonotype turned up a few times. The chain joins TRBV6-5 to TRBJ2-2; no reliable D call. CDR3 length: 15 residues. V lost 4 bases to trimming and J lost 6 bases, with 15 bases between them. From germline, CDR1 is MNHEY and CDR2 SVGAGI. The CDR3 DNA sequence: TGTGCCAGCAGTTTAAAGCCCCTTGGAGCCGGGGAGCTGTTTTTT. Residues: CASSLKPLGAGELFF.

Ten or more counts support this clonotype. The rearrangement joins TRBV19 to TRBJ1-1; no clear D gene. Trimming cost V 3 bases and J 7 bases, with 12 bases left between them. The CDR3 runs to 13 residues. The germline V gene has CDR1 LNHDA and CDR2 SQIVND (reference sequence). The CDR3: CASSIGVADEAFF. The CDR3 DNA reads TGTGCCAGTAGTATTGGGGTGGCAGATGAAGCTTTCTTT.

This clonotype was found many times. The gene calls are TRBV19 and TRBJ2-7, with 9 bases aligning to TRBD1. Germline V gene lookup returns CDR1 LNHDA and CDR2 SQIVND (reference sequence). The CDR3 is 15 amino acids. Losses at the gene ends were 4 bases for V and 3 bases for J; bases not matched to a gene: 7. For the CDR3, the DNA is TGTGCCAGTAGTACGGGACAGGGTTTGGTCTACGAGCAGTACTTC. Translated, it gives CASSTGQGLVYEQYF.

This clonotype was recorded at least ten times. The rearrangement joins TRBV20-1 to TRBJ1-6; weak D call: TRBD1 (5 bases). The CDR3 sequence is 15 residues long. Trimming took 5 bases from V and 6 from J, leaving 17 bases between them. Germline values: CDR1 DFQATT, CDR2 SNEGSKA (reference sequence). CDR3 region: CSAALSGRRNSPLHF. The CDR3 bases are TGCAGTGCTGCCCTCTCGGGACGGCGTAATTCACCCCTCCACTTT.

At least ten counts were recorded for this clonotype. V and J are TRBV7-9 and TRBJ2-3; D tentatively fits TRBD1 or TRBD2 (5 bases each). The CDR3 has 15 residues. Trimming took 5 bases from V and 5 from J, leaving 17 bases between them. CDR1 and CDR2 (germline): SEHNR, FQNEAQ (reference sequence). CDR3 bases: TGTGCCAGCAGCGGACGCCTGGGGGAAGGAGATACGCAGTATTTT. Amino acid sequence: CASSGRLGEGDTQYF.

This clonotype was seen at least ten times. This sequence joins TRBV20-1 and TRBJ2-7; 10 nucleotides match TRBD1. The junction had 5 bases not matched to a gene; V was cut back by 0 bases and J by 6 bases. This CDR3 has 14 amino acids. Germline assignment: CDR1 DFQATT and CDR2 SNEGSKA (reference sequence). The CDR3 nucleotides read TGCAGTGCTAGAGAGACAGGGGGCTCTGGCGAGCAGTACTTC. Its translation: CSARETGGSGEQYF.

This clonotype was observed many times. The rearrangement joins TRBV9 to TRBJ2-1; 14 bases fit TRBD2. The length of the CDR3 is 16 residues. V lost 3 bases to trimming and J lost 4 bases; unmatched junction nucleotides: 3. Per germline, CDR1 SGDLS and CDR2 YYNGEE. The CDR3 nucleotides read TGTGCCAGCAGCGGACGGACTAGCGGGGGGTACAATGAGCAGTTCTTC. The encoded protein is CASSGRTSGGYNEQFF.

This clonotype was observed many times. The rearrangement joins TRBV29-1 to TRBJ2-7; D is perhaps TRBD2 (6 bases). With 3 bases removed from V and 4 bases from J, the gap between germline ends came to 13 bases. Germline loops: CDR1 SQVTM, CDR2 ANQGSEA. The length of the CDR3 is 13 residues. CDR3 protein: CSVEVAGTYEQYF. The CDR3 nucleotides are TGCAGCGTTGAGGTGGCGGGGACGTACGAGCAGTACTTC.

This clonotype was seen only once. This likely traces to a read error, being one base from a far larger clone. The J gene is TRBJ1-2, the V gene TRBV6-6; 8 bases match TRBD1. This CDR3 spans 13 amino acids. CDR1 MNHNY and CDR2 SVGAGI come from the germline V gene (reference sequence). CDR3 sequence: CVSGQGANYGYTF. CDR3 DNA: TGTGTCAGCGGCCAGGGGGCAAACTATGGCTACACCTTC.